A single sample is the source of the 30 T cell receptor beta chains below, sequenced in a study of T cell repertoires in cytomegalovirus infection. TCRdb recomputed calls from the reads with MiXCR, one row per CDR3 protein. The table lists 650,000 to 900,000 distinct CDR3 sequences, under 35% of them singletons. These receptors have no identified antigens. Sequenced here: cultured CD8+ T cells from PBMCs, sampled from culture after CMV antigen stimulation. The receptor set was obtained from a human donor in good health (CMV status not recorded). Some clones in this sample may be carry-over from other donors' samples.

DNA for the CDR3: TGTGCCAGTAGTGAAGAACACGTCCCCTATCAGCCCCAGCATTTT. As protein: CASSEEHVPYQPQHF. The gene calls are TRBV19 and TRBJ1-5; D uncertain. V was trimmed by 5 bases and J by 5 bases, leaving 16 bases between them. Germline V gene lookup returns CDR1 LNHDA and CDR2 SQIVND (reference sequence). CDR3 length: 15 residues.

This clonotype was counted only a few times. V is TRBV4-1 and J is TRBJ1-2; D remains ambiguous. Germline V CDR1 and CDR2: MGHRA, YSYEKL. V was trimmed by 1 base and J by 6 bases, leaving 6 bases between them. This CDR3 spans 12 amino acids. The CDR3 region has the DNA TGCGCCAGCAGCCAAGGTTTTAATGGCTACACCTTC. It specifies CASSQGFNGYTF.

The rearrangement uses TRBV12-3 or TRBV12-4 and TRBJ2-2; D is ambiguous. V was cut by 7 bases and J by 3 bases, with 6 bases left in between. The CDR3 is 12 residues long. CDR3 amino acids: CASKEDTGELFF. DNA for the CDR3: TGTGCCAGCAAGGAAGACACCGGGGAGCTGTTTTTT.

This clonotype was found a few times. This chain uses TRBV28 with TRBJ2-3, with 11 bases fitting TRBD1. V shed 3 bases and J 11 bases; nucleotides not matched to a gene: 16. The CDR3 spans 17 residues. The V gene's germline CDR1 is MDHEN and CDR2 SYDVKM. The CDR3 loop reads CASSFPPGTGGKGRQYF. The CDR3 region has the DNA TGTGCCAGCAGTTTTCCCCCCGGGACAGGGGGTAAAGGAAGGCAGTATTTT.

V gene TRBV6-2 or TRBV6-3 combines with J gene TRBJ1-5; TRBD1 agrees at 7 bases. The junction had 9 bases not matched to a gene; V was cut back by 6 bases and J by 7 bases. The CDR3 spans 14 residues. Looked up from germline, CDR1 is MNHEY and CDR2 is SVGEGT. The CDR3 bases are TGTGCCAGCAGGCGACAGGGCCCAATGCAGCCCCAGCATTTT. Amino acid sequence: CASRRQGPMQPQHF.

The chain uses TRBV6-5 and TRBJ1-1, with no clear D. V was trimmed by 4 bases and J by 1 base, leaving 10 bases between them. The V gene's germline CDR1 is MNHEY and CDR2 SVGAGI. The CDR3 has 14 amino acids. The chain's CDR3 is CASSSSMGNTEAFF. DNA of the CDR3: TGTGCCAGCAGTTCCAGTATGGGGAACACTGAAGCTTTCTTT.

This chain joins TRBV12-3 or TRBV12-4 and TRBJ2-4, with D possibly being TRBD2 (5 bases). Deletions cut 5 bases from V and 8 bases from J, with 10 bases between. This CDR3 is 12 amino acids long. CDR3 protein: CASSPSYDIQYF. Written as DNA, the CDR3 is TGTGCCAGCAGTCCTAGCTACGACATTCAGTACTTC.

As concerns this clonotype: The junction differs from germline at one of its ends, possibly a read error. The rearrangement joins TRBV7-9 to TRBJ1-1; 7 bases agree with TRBD1. The CDR3 consists of 15 residues. The germline V gene has CDR1 SEHNR and CDR2 FQNEAQ (reference sequence). DNA for the CDR3: TGTGCCAGCAGCCTATACAGGGGAGCCAACACTGAAGCTTCCTTT. The encoded protein is CASSLYRGANTEASF.

This chain uses TRBV6-5 with TRBJ1-6; D possibly corresponds to TRBD1 (5 bases). CDR1 and CDR2 from the germline V gene are MNHEY and SVGAGI. The CDR3 runs to 18 residues. The V gene lost 0 bases and the J gene lost 3 bases, with 15 bases spanning the gap. This CDR3 is CASSYSRSARVYNSPLHF. CDR3 sequence (DNA): TGTGCCAGCAGTTACTCGAGATCCGCCAGGGTCTATAATTCACCCCTCCACTTT.

This chain links TRBV4-1 with TRBJ2-7, with D perhaps matching TRBD1 (6 bases). Trimming took off 3 bases at V and 4 bases at J, with 10 bases between the two ends. The CDR3 extends over 13 amino acids. The germline CDR1 and CDR2 sequences are MGHRA and YSYEKL. CDR3 sequence (DNA): TGCGCCAGCAGCCACGGACAGCTTTACGAGCAGTACTTC. Protein product: CASSHGQLYEQYF.

This clonotype was seen just once. This sequence may be a read error, since a much larger clone differs from it by one base. V and J are TRBV4-1 and TRBJ2-5; 10 bases are a match to TRBD2. Per the germline V gene, CDR1 is MGHRA and CDR2 is YSYEKL. The CDR3 consists of 16 residues. CDR3 sequence (DNA): TGTGCCAGCAGCCAAAAAAAAAGCGGGGGGGGAGAGACCCAGTACTTC. Protein sequence: CASSQKKSGGGETQYF.

The chain links TRBV6-1 to TRBJ1-6, with unresolved D. V dropped 10 bases and J dropped 7 bases, with 11 bases sitting between them. CDR3 size: 12 residues. Germline V gene sequence: CDR1 MNHNS, CDR2 SASEGT. For the CDR3, the DNA is TGTGCCACCCGTATCTGGAATTCACCCCTCCACTTT. It specifies CATRIWNSPLHF.

This chain connects TRBV11-2 to TRBJ2-2, with 9 nucleotides matching TRBD1. The junction had 12 bases not matched to a gene; V was cut back by 5 bases and J by 5 bases. The CDR3 runs to 17 residues. Germline V lookup: CDR1 SGHAT, CDR2 FQNNGV. The CDR3 nucleotides read TGTGCCAGCAGCCCGAATTTAGGGACAGGGTATACCGGGGAGCTGTTTTTT. It yields the protein CASSPNLGTGYTGELFF.

A few counts support this clonotype. This chain links TRBV27 with TRBJ1-2; D gene unclear. V dropped 1 base and J dropped 0 bases, with 12 bases sitting between them. From germline, CDR1 is MNHEY and CDR2 SMNVEV (reference sequence). CDR3 length equals 16 residues. The chain's CDR3 is CASSLYRAGPNYGYTF. CDR3 in DNA: TGTGCCAGCAGTTTATACCGTGCAGGCCCTAACTATGGCTACACCTTC.

The chain has TRBV6-8 and TRBJ2-1; 8 positions match TRBD2. Germline values: CDR1 MNHGY, CDR2 SAAAGT. Germline trimming cut 5 bases from V and 6 bases from J; bases unmatched to any gene: 12. CDR3 length: 16 amino acids. The CDR3 coding sequence is TGTGCCAGCAGTCCCGGACTAATGGCGGGGGGCAATGAGCAGTTCTTC. Amino acids: CASSPGLMAGGNEQFF.

J is TRBJ2-2 and V is TRBV6-2 or TRBV6-3, with D possibly TRBD2 on 6 matching bases. Germline assignment: CDR1 MNHEY and CDR2 SVGEGT. The CDR3 is 17 residues long. The germline V and J ends were trimmed by 5 bases and 4 bases, with 20 bases remaining between them. The chain's CDR3 is CASSLQRMGGFTGELFF. The CDR3 DNA is TGTGCCAGCAGTCTACAAAGGATGGGGGGATTCACCGGGGAGCTGTTTTTT.

V usage is TRBV6-5 and J usage is TRBJ2-2, with 8 bases matching TRBD1. Trimming at V came to 1 base and at J to 0 bases, leaving 10 bases not matched to a gene. Germline V CDR1 and CDR2: MNHEY, SVGAGI. The CDR3 totals 19 residues. In DNA form, the CDR3 reads TGTGCCAGCAGTTACTTCGCTTGGCAGGGGGCGACGAACACCGGGGAGCTGTTTTTT. This codes for CASSYFAWQGATNTGELFF.

V usage is TRBV27 and J usage is TRBJ2-7; 7 nucleotides line up with TRBD2. This CDR3 has 14 residues. Germline V CDR1 and CDR2: MNHEY, SMNVEV (reference sequence). With 0 bases clipped from V and 5 bases from J, the junction kept 4 bases outside the gene matches. The CDR3 loop is CASSLSTGRDEQYF. The CDR3 nucleotides are TGTGCCAGCAGTTTATCTACGGGGAGGGACGAGCAGTACTTC.

This clonotype was seen only a few times. This chain uses TRBV24-1 with TRBJ1-1, with no clear D. There are 15 residues in the CDR3. Trimming removed 4 bases at V and 2 bases at J, with 13 bases between. The germline V gene has CDR1 KGHDR and CDR2 SFDVKD. CDR3 coding DNA: TGTGCCACCAGTGACTGGACGGAGCCCAACACTGAAGCTTTCTTT. Amino acids: CATSDWTEPNTEAFF.

J is TRBJ2-7 and V is TRBV19, with 9 positions matching TRBD1. The CDR3 contains 16 residues. V trimming: 3 bases; J trimming: 0 bases; junction bases outside the gene matches: 6. Germline V gene lookup returns CDR1 LNHDA and CDR2 SQIVND (reference sequence). The CDR3 loop is CASSISTGGYSYEQYF. DNA of the CDR3: TGTGCCAGTAGTATTTCGACAGGGGGGTACTCCTACGAGCAGTACTTC.

The V and J genes are TRBV27 and TRBJ2-2, with D tentatively TRBD2 (5 bases). Germline V gene sequence: CDR1 MNHEY, CDR2 SMNVEV (reference sequence). Trimming stripped 5 bases from V and 6 bases from J, with 7 bases between. The CDR3 is made up of 12 amino acids. CDR3 bases: TGTGCCAGCAGTAGAGCGGCCGGGGAGCTGTTTTTT. Its protein is CASSRAAGELFF.

V usage is TRBV4-1 and J usage is TRBJ1-6, with a tentative D call TRBD1 (5 bases). Germline assignment: CDR1 MGHRA and CDR2 YSYEKL. The CDR3 sequence is 16 residues long. The V gene lost 3 bases and the J gene lost 7 bases, with 16 bases spanning the gap. CDR3 sequence (DNA): TGCGCCAGCAGCCACAGGGAGATTGTAGAGAATTCACCCCTCCACTTT. Amino acids: CASSHREIVENSPLHF.

This clonotype was detected only a few times. V is TRBV12-3 or TRBV12-4 and J is TRBJ1-2, with unresolved D. This CDR3 comprises 13 residues. V was clipped by 6 bases and J by 6 bases, with 14 bases between them. The CDR3 sequence: CASSLAHGDGYTF. CDR3 coding DNA: TGTGCCAGCAGCTTGGCCCATGGGGATGGCTACACCTTC.

The J gene is TRBJ2-5, the V gene TRBV6-1, with 11 bases fitting TRBD2. The J segment lost 3 bases and the V segment lost 8 bases, leaving 2 bases of the junction unmatched. Germline V gene data show CDR1 as MNHNS and CDR2 as SASEGT. The CDR3 runs to 13 residues. The CDR3 reads CASGTSGKETQYF. The CDR3 region has the DNA TGTGCCAGCGGGACTAGCGGTAAAGAGACCCAGTACTTC.

The chain recombines TRBV15 with TRBJ2-7; 9 nucleotides align to TRBD2. Germline trimming cut 4 bases from V and 3 bases from J; bases unmatched to any gene: 4. The CDR3 contains 14 residues. Germline V gives CDR1 LNHNV, CDR2 YYDKDF (reference sequence). The CDR3 nucleotides are TGTGCCACCAGCATGAGCGGGGGGTTCTACGAGCAGTACTTC. Residues: CATSMSGGFYEQYF.

This clonotype was seen a few times. The V and J genes are TRBV29-1 and TRBJ1-1, with a weak D call TRBD1 (5 bases). Deletions cut 0 bases from V and 7 bases from J, with 21 bases between. This CDR3 is built from 16 residues. Germline loops: CDR1 SQVTM, CDR2 ANQGSEA. The CDR3 bases are TGCAGCGTTGAAGATCTGGGGACCGCCGGCCCTAATGAAGCTTTCTTT. Amino acid sequence: CSVEDLGTAGPNEAFF.

This clonotype was detected a few times. This chain joins TRBV27 and TRBJ2-7, with D perhaps being TRBD1 or TRBD2 (5 bases each). Germline V gene data show CDR1 as MNHEY and CDR2 as SMNVEV (reference sequence). The CDR3 totals 13 residues. V was cut by 6 bases and J by 4 bases, with 13 bases left in between. The CDR3 DNA reads as TGTGCCAGCAGCCGGGGACCTTATTACGAGCAGTACTTC. Amino acids: CASSRGPYYEQYF.

The V and J genes are TRBV5-1 and TRBJ2-7; perhaps TRBD2 as D (6 bases). CDR3 length: 15 residues. CDR1 and CDR2 from the germline V gene are SGHRS and YFSETQ. V gave up 6 bases and J gave up 6 bases, with 22 bases separating them. The CDR3 region is CASNPYEAGLLEQYF. Here the CDR3 DNA reads TGCGCCAGCAACCCCTATGAAGCGGGCCTCCTCGAGCAGTACTTC.

This clonotype appeared many times. This sequence joins TRBV10-2 and TRBJ2-3, with 16 bases identical to TRBD2. With V trimmed by 0 bases and J by 3 bases, 9 bases remained unmatched. Germline V lookup: CDR1 WSHSY, CDR2 SAAADI. The CDR3 length is 20 residues. The CDR3 sequence: CASSESPPGLAGGPTDTQYF. DNA for the CDR3: TGCGCCAGCAGTGAGTCTCCTCCGGGACTAGCGGGGGGGCCTACAGATACGCAGTATTTT.

The table lists this clonotype with many counts. The gene calls are TRBV7-2 and TRBJ1-2; no definite D call. The germline CDR1 and CDR2 sequences are SGHTA and FQGNSA. The V end was cut by 3 bases, the J end by 2 bases, with 7 bases between. CDR3 length equals 13 residues. This chain's CDR3 is CASSFPGNYGYTF. Here the CDR3 DNA reads TGTGCCAGCAGCTTCCCGGGGAACTATGGCTACACCTTC.